These T cell receptor beta chains were read from a single sample in a study of radiotherapy plus CTLA-4 blockade in lung cancer. Clones were sequenced by immunoSEQ multiplex PCR, and TCRdb holds only the in-frame ones, with some missing. In the table there are over 80,000 clones, 80% to 90% of which are singletons. Material: peripheral blood, obtained from a patient treated with radiotherapy plus ipilimumab. All receptors derive from a human donor with non-small cell lung cancer who had stable disease on radiotherapy plus ipilimumab. Each CDR3 is given with its conserved first and last residue. D genes are given only for firm matches. A clone size is listed for some rows: how often the clone was seen (once, few, many), or a class if it is expanded.

>TRBJ1-4|TRBD1|.|TRBV7-9
TGTGCCAGCAGCCCGACAGGGGGCTTAACTAATGAAAAACTGTTTTTT
CASSPTGGLTNEKLFF
>TRBJ2-1|.|.|TRBV5-3
TGTGCCAGAAGCTTGCCCCGCCTGAGGGGCGATGAGCAGTTCTTC
CARSLPRLRGDEQFF
>TRBJ2-3|.|.|TRBV10-1
TGCGCCAGCAGTGAGTCTGGACACAGCACAGATACGCAGTATTTT
CASSESGHSTDTQYF
>TRBJ2-2|TRBD1|.|TRBV7-6
TGTGCCAGCAACCCAACAGGGGTGTGGTCCGGGGAGCTGTTTTTT
CASNPTGVWSGELFF
>TRBJ1-1|.|few|TRBV29-1
TGCAGCGTTGAGGGACCCAAGAACACTGAAGCTTTCTTT
CSVEGPKNTEAFF
>TRBJ2-1|TRBD2|once|TRBV6-4
TGTGCCAGCAGTGACGGCGGGGGGGCCCACTACAATGAGCAGTTCTTC
CASSDGGGAHYNEQFF
>TRBJ2-2|.|.|TRBV7-9
TGTGCCAGCAGCTCCTGGCAATCCGGGGAGCTGTTTTTT
CASSSWQSGELFF
>TRBJ1-5|.|few|TRBV18
TGTGCCAGCTCACCGTCGGGGGCAGGCAATCAGCCCCAGCATTTT
CASSPSGAGNQPQHF
>TRBJ2-1|.|once|TRBV11-2
TGTGCCAGCAGCTTAGACCGTAGACAGGAGCAGTTCTTC
CASSLDRRQEQFF
>TRBJ1-2|TRBD1|.|TRBV7-9
TGTGCCAGCGGGACTGGACAGGGGGAGCACTATGGCTACACCTTC
CASGTGQGEHYGYTF
>TRBJ2-7|TRBD2|.|TRBV19
TGTGCCAGTAGTCCTGGGACTACCGCCTACGAGCAGTACTTC
CASSPGTTAYEQYF
>TRBJ2-1|TRBD2|.|TRBV5-1
TGCGCCAGCAAGGGGCAGACTAGCGGGACTGCCTACAATGAGCAGTTCTTC
CASKGQTSGTAYNEQFF
>TRBJ2-6|.|.|TRBV5-1
TGCGCCAGCAGCTTGGGTGAACAGATCTCTGGGGCCAACGTCCTGACTTTC
CASSLGEQISGANVLTF
>TRBJ1-5|.|once|TRBV7-2
TGTGCCAGCCTCGTACTTCCGGGGGTGGTCAATCAGCCCCAGCATTTT
CASLVLPGVVNQPQHF
>TRBJ2-3|.|few|TRBV5-4
TGTGCCAGCAGCCCGGGAGCCGACACAGATACGCAGTATTTT
CASSPGADTDTQYF
>TRBJ1-1|.|.|TRBV5-1
TGCGCCAGCAGCTTACAGGGTCTGGGCCCTTCTGAAGCTTTCTTT
CASSLQGLGPSEAFF
>TRBJ2-7|.|few|TRBV7-9
TGTGCCATACCTCCCCCTCTAGCTCCCTCCTACGAGCAGTACTTC
CAIPPPLAPSYEQYF
>TRBJ2-3|.|.|TRBV18
TGTGCCAGCTCAAAGGATGTGGCAGATACGCAGTATTTT
CASSKDVADTQYF